The source of this T cell receptor (beta chain) is a study of early T cells in non-severe SARS-CoV-2 infection (dated by TCRdb to the early 2020s). For the wider study: TCR sequencing used bulk RNA from unsorted whole blood, so alpha and beta chains could not be paired. On the study overall, not on this receptor specifically: VDJdb matching was skewed toward anti-spike CD8 responses and likely underestimated virus-specific expansions by missing private and CD4 specificities.

The study was a case-control design nested within a healthcare worker cohort in London, UK, with weekly nasopharyngeal swab PCR tests and blood sampling. Between 23 and 31 March 2020, the week of the UK lockdown, healthcare workers were enrolled and then followed up weekly for as long as 16 weeks. The library was prepared using 5' RACE. Reads for this sample came from a NextSeq 500. The TCR library protocol attached unique molecular identifiers to individual cDNA molecules to correct for sequencing error and PCR bias. Both TCR alpha and beta chains were sequenced, and tight co-correlation was observed between alpha and beta sequence abundances in each sample. In the original analysis: Decombinator V4 was used to perform V gene, J gene and CDR3 annotation of TCR sequences. TCRs were defined as expanded if a significant change between any two time points was detected under a Poisson model with p below 0.0001. TCR abundances were normalised to the total number of TCRs sequenced per sample and were expressed as counts per million. TRAV1-2 paired with TRAJ12, TRAJ20 or TRAJ33 defined MAIT TCRs, while TRAV10 paired with TRAJ18 defined iNKT TCRs. VDJdb, accessed on 1 November 2021, was searched for TCRs annotated for CMV, EBV and SARS-CoV-2, and TCRs annotated for more than one antigen were excluded. TCRdb redid the processing of the public reads, applying fastp at Q25 and MiXCR, and retained in-frame beta chains. Rows with one shared CDR3 protein collapse into an entry with the most common genes and DNA. The V and J calls and clone size are TCRdb's, not the authors'. This sample gives 65,000 to 95,000 distinct CDR3 sequences in total; roughly a sixth of them show up just once. The ten largest clones represent 2.9% of the sample.

This clonotype came up a few times. Its antigen is currently not known. Base qualities are not at hand, and no much larger clone is one base apart. For this chain, trimming is 1 base at the V end and 7 bases at the J end, and the number of junction bases without a gene match is 11. The germline V gene encodes CDR1 DFQATT and CDR2 SNEGSKA (reference sequence). The CDR3, from cysteine to phenylalanine, totals 16 residues. The entry retains the CDR3 DNA only, 48 bases that are in frame from base 1. The receptor's source is an adult who was a healthcare worker with PCR-confirmed SARS-CoV-2 infection or an uninfected control (not recorded which). Specimen: whole blood. The sequence is built from TRBV20-1 and TRBJ1-5, and 9 junctional nucleotides match TRBD1. The nucleotides read TGCAGTGCTAGAGTCGAAGGACAGGGGTTGGACCAGCCCCAGCATTTT. The resulting protein is CSARVEGQGLDQPQHF.